The entry below gives a single TCR beta chain sequence along with its context. The antigen is not known. The sample is drawn from a study of cytomegalovirus exposure and HLA in healthy donors. A multiplex PCR was run with 60 Vbeta primers and 13 Jbeta primers. Only in-frame clones appear in the TCRdb table, and some are missing; sequencing was by immunoSEQ multiplex PCR. The repertoire has 60,000 to 70,000 clones, about four fifths of them found once; the top ten carry around 3%. Study-level findings and limits: Some TCR beta chains (roughly 160 of them) were listed as cytomegalovirus-associated. TCR beta chains associated with HLA were, in a later analysis, more clonally expanded than equally common others. Several of the most significant clusters appeared linked to common viral pathogens, based on a later analysis.

V gave up 7 bases and J gave up 3 bases, with 12 bases separating them. In germline, CDR1 is SQVTM, CDR2 ANQGSEA. This CDR3 contains 13 residues. The chain recombines TRBV29-1 with TRBJ2-2, with D possibly TRBD1 on 7 matching bases. The clonotype comes from a woman under 40 in good health and CMV-seronegative. The sample consisted of PBMCs. CDR3 loop: CSGTGGDTGELFF. DNA of the CDR3: TGCAGCGGGACAGGAGGGGACACCGGGGAGCTGTTTTTT.